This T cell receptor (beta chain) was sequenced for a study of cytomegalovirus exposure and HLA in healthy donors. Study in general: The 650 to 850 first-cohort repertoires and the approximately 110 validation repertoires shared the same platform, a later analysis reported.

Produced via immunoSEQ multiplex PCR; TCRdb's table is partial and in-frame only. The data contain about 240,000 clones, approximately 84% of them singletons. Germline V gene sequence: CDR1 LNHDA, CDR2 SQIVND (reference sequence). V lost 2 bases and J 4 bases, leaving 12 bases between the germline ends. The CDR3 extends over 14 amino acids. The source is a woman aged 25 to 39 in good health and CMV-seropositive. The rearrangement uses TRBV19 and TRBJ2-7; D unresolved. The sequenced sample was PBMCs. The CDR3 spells CASSIQYGVYEQYF. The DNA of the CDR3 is TGTGCCAGTAGTATACAGTATGGAGTTTACGAGCAGTACTTC. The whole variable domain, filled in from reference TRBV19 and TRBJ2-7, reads DGGITQSPKYLFRKEGQNVTLSCEQNLNHDAMYWYRQDPGQGLRLIYYSQIVNDFQKGDIAEGYSVSREKKESFPLTVTSAQKNPTAFYLCASSIQYGVYEQYFGPGTRLTVT.